These 4 T cell receptor beta chains were sequenced from one sample in a study of cytomegalovirus exposure and HLA in healthy donors. Use of 60 Vbeta and 13 Jbeta primers characterized the PCR. Clones were sequenced by immunoSEQ multiplex PCR, and TCRdb holds only the in-frame ones, with some missing. The profile shows around 110,000 clones, roughly 80% of them singletons. Specimen: PBMCs. The source of these receptors is a man younger than 40 in good health and CMV-seropositive.

The genes are TRBV13 and TRBJ2-7; D perhaps matches TRBD2 (6 bases). V shed 5 bases and J shed 4 bases, with 18 bases lying between them. Germline assignment: CDR1 PRHDT and CDR2 FYEKMQ (reference sequence). The CDR3 totals 15 residues. The CDR3 nucleotides are TGTGCCAGCAGCCCCCGGCGGGTGGGAGGTTACGAGCAGTACTTC. Its protein is CASSPRRVGGYEQYF.

The chain is built from TRBV5-8 and TRBJ1-2; tentatively, D is TRBD1 (5 bases). This CDR3 is 13 amino acids long. Trimming removed 0 bases at V and 2 bases at J, with 5 bases between. Germline V gene sequence: CDR1 SGHTS, CDR2 YDEGEE. CDR3 loop: CASSLDRNYGYTF. The CDR3, as DNA: TGTGCCAGCAGCTTGGACAGGAACTATGGCTACACCTTC.

This clone was observed a single time. The chain links TRBV27 to TRBJ2-2, with D unresolved. The V gene lost 3 bases and the J gene lost 4 bases, with 12 bases spanning the gap. The CDR3 has 15 residues. Germline V gene lookup returns CDR1 MNHEY and CDR2 SMNVEV (reference sequence). The CDR3 loop reads CASSLLSRGTGELFF. Here the CDR3 DNA reads TGTGCCAGCAGTTTGCTGAGCCGAGGCACCGGGGAGCTGTTTTTT.

This chain links TRBV7-2 with TRBJ2-2; 7 positions match TRBD2. From germline, CDR1 is SGHTA and CDR2 FQGNSA. CDR3 length: 19 residues. After removal of 2 bases from V and 2 bases from J, the junction contained 14 bases not matched to a gene. CDR3 sequence (DNA): TGTGCCAGCAGCTTACCCGGGACTACCAGCTATGAAAACACCGGGGAGCTGTTTTTT. Protein product: CASSLPGTTSYENTGELFF.